Below are 18 T cell receptor beta chains sequenced from a single sample in a study of cytomegalovirus exposure and HLA in healthy donors. Vbeta (60) and Jbeta (13) primers were used in the PCR. Assay: immunoSEQ multiplex PCR; the TCRdb copy retains only in-frame clones and omits some. The profile covers roughly 130,000 clones, with around 83% appearing a single time and around 1.3% taken by the ten largest. Input material: PBMCs. Receptors originate from a girl aged 2 to 9 in good health and CMV-seronegative.

The chain carries TRBV21-1 and TRBJ2-7; TRBD1, the D gene given by the table, was not confirmed from the DNA. TRBV21-1 constitutes a pseudogene. This CDR3 is 14 amino acids long. CDR3 sequence (DNA): TGTGCCAGCAGCAAAGGACAGGGGGCAAGGGAGCAGTACTTC. This sequence encodes CASSKGQGAREQYF.

The chain recombines TRBV2 with TRBJ2-1; TRBD1 matches 7 bases. V shed 2 bases, J shed 8 bases, and the junction held 18 bases outside the gene matches. The CDR3 extends over 18 amino acids. The germline CDR1 and CDR2 sequences are SNHLY and FYNNEI. The CDR3 sequence is CASSESSGFGTVGDEQFF. The CDR3 coding sequence is TGTGCCAGCAGTGAATCTTCGGGATTCGGGACAGTGGGGGATGAGCAGTTCTTC.

The CDR3 here is CASSPGGQIEAFF. The CDR3 coding sequence is TGTGCCAGCAGCCCAGGGGGCCAGATTGAAGCTTTCTTT. V gene TRBV7-9 combines with J gene TRBJ1-1; 8 positions match TRBD1. With V trimmed by 5 bases and J by 7 bases, 6 bases remained unmatched. Germline CDR1 and CDR2: SEHNR and FQNEAQ (reference sequence). The CDR3 consists of 13 residues.

J is TRBJ2-1 and V is TRBV6-5; 9 bases match TRBD1. The CDR3 covers 15 residues. Germline lookup yields CDR1 MNHEY and CDR2 SVGAGI. With V trimmed by 6 bases and J by 2 bases, 5 bases remained unmatched. Here the CDR3 reads CASRMDRGTYNEQFF. The CDR3, as DNA: TGTGCCAGCAGGATGGACAGGGGAACCTACAATGAGCAGTTCTTC.

This clone was seen more than once but under ten times. This rearrangement joins TRBV6-1 to TRBJ1-1, with a tentative D call TRBD1 (6 bases). Trimming left V 1 base short and J 0 bases short, with 9 bases between. Germline V lookup: CDR1 MNHNS, CDR2 SASEGT. This CDR3 is built from 15 residues. CDR3 residues: CASSEGWDMNTEAFF. The CDR3 DNA sequence: TGTGCCAGCAGTGAAGGATGGGACATGAACACTGAAGCTTTCTTT.

The J gene is TRBJ2-1, the V gene TRBV2; 14 bases map to TRBD2. CDR3 length equals 19 residues. Trimming took 3 bases from V and 4 from J; bases not matched to a gene: 11. The germline V gene encodes CDR1 SNHLY and CDR2 FYNNEI. CDR3 DNA sequence: TGTGCCAGCAGTGAGGGGACTAGCGGGAGAGCGTGGGATTACAATGAGCAGTTCTTC. Amino acids: CASSEGTSGRAWDYNEQFF.

The chain employs TRBV27 and TRBJ2-1; D might be TRBD1 (7 bases). Germline V lookup: CDR1 MNHEY, CDR2 SMNVEV (reference sequence). The CDR3 is made up of 17 amino acids. V shed 10 bases and J shed 5 bases, with 27 bases lying between them. As DNA, the CDR3 is TGTGCCACCACAGGAGGGCTCCGGGACAGCCGTAACAATGAGCAGTTCTTC. Translated: CATTGGLRDSRNNEQFF.

This clone came up once. The chain has TRBV29-1 and TRBJ2-2; 11 nucleotides line up with TRBD2. The CDR3 is 19 amino acids. The J segment lost 1 base and the V segment lost 7 bases, leaving 17 bases of the junction unmatched. Germline assignment: CDR1 SQVTM and CDR2 ANQGSEA. In DNA form, the CDR3 reads TGCAGCGCTGTTGGGTTGGGGACTAGCGGATCGGGGAACACCGGGGAGCTGTTTTTT. Its protein product is CSAVGLGTSGSGNTGELFF.

This chain joins TRBV6-5 and TRBJ2-1; possibly TRBD1 for D (6 bases). Trimming cost V 2 bases and J 5 bases, with 16 bases left between them. The CDR3 has 16 amino acids. The germline CDR1 and CDR2 sequences are MNHEY and SVGAGI. The CDR3 DNA is TGTGCCAGCAGTTACGTTGGGGGCGGGTTCCACAATGAGCAGTTCTTC. Translated: CASSYVGGGFHNEQFF.

The sample holds a few counts of this clone. The gene calls are TRBV5-4 and TRBJ2-3, with 9 nucleotides matching TRBD2. Germline V gene sequence: CDR1 SGHNT, CDR2 YYREEE (reference sequence). The CDR3 totals 14 residues. V dropped 4 bases and J dropped 2; count of bases not matched to a gene: 2. This CDR3 is CASSASGNTDTQYF. Written as DNA, the CDR3 is TGTGCCAGCAGCGCTAGCGGGAACACAGATACGCAGTATTTT.

Points on this clone: Other DNA variants within this sample encode the same CDR3. The chain employs TRBV6-5 and TRBJ2-7; 11 nucleotides align to TRBD1. This CDR3 comprises 15 residues. Germline V gene data show CDR1 as MNHEY and CDR2 as SVGAGI. The junction had 4 bases not matched to a gene; V was cut back by 3 bases and J by 3 bases. The chain's CDR3 is CASSYRGQGVYEQYF. In nucleotides, the CDR3 is TGTGCCAGCAGTTATCGGGGACAGGGGGTCTACGAGCAGTACTTC.

This clone was observed once. The chain combines TRBV7-2 with TRBJ2-7; 9 bases match TRBD2. Germline assignment: CDR1 SGHTA and CDR2 FQGNSA. J lost 2 bases, V lost 0 bases, and 8 bases had no gene match. The CDR3 spans 17 residues. Here the CDR3 reads CASSLAGAGGAPYEQYF. CDR3 bases: TGTGCCAGCAGCTTAGCAGGCGCGGGAGGGGCGCCCTACGAGCAGTACTTC.

This clone has a single count. The genes are TRBV4-1 and TRBJ2-1; 7 bases fit TRBD2. The CDR3 has 16 residues. With 0 bases clipped from V and 8 bases from J, the junction kept 10 bases outside the gene matches. Germline values: CDR1 MGHRA, CDR2 YSYEKL. The CDR3 DNA is TGCGCCAGCAGCCAAGATACCCGAGCGGGGTGGGATGAGCAGTTCTTC. Its protein product is CASSQDTRAGWDEQFF.

The chain couples TRBV2 to TRBJ2-5; D perhaps matches TRBD2 (7 bases). V was cut by 11 bases and J by 2 bases, with 15 bases left in between. Germline V gene sequence: CDR1 SNHLY, CDR2 FYNNEI. The CDR3 has 13 residues. The CDR3 nucleotides read TGTGCCTGGAAGGGGGGGGCTCAAGAGACCCAGTACTTC. It is translated as CAWKGGAQETQYF. The full variable domain, its missing parts supplied by reference TRBV2 and TRBJ2-5, is EPEVTQTPSHQVTQMGQEVILRCVPISNHLYFYWYRQILGQKVEFLVSFYNNEISEKSEIFDDQFSVERPDGSNFTLKIRSTKLEDSAMYFCAWKGGAQETQYFGPGTRLLVL.

The genes are TRBV27 and TRBJ2-1; perhaps TRBD2 as D (6 bases). Trimming took off 2 bases at V and 8 bases at J, with 10 bases between the two ends. CDR3 length: 13 residues. CDR1 is MNHEY, CDR2 SMNVEV, per germline (reference sequence). CDR3 in amino acids: CASSLMRGHEQFF. The CDR3 DNA reads TGTGCCAGCAGTTTAATGCGGGGTCATGAGCAGTTCTTC.

The J gene is TRBJ2-1, the V gene TRBV5-1; 8 nucleotides align to TRBD2. J was trimmed by 1 base and V by 0 bases; bases with no gene match: 6. Per germline, CDR1 SGHRS and CDR2 YFSETQ. The CDR3 spans 17 residues. CDR3 nucleotide sequence: TGCGCCAGCAGCTTGGTGGCCCTAGCGGGTTCCTACAATGAGCAGTTCTTC. The encoded protein is CASSLVALAGSYNEQFF.

The V gene is TRBV5-4, the J gene TRBJ2-1; 13 positions match TRBD2. CDR3 length equals 18 residues. After removal of 3 bases from V and 5 bases from J, the junction contained 11 bases not matched to a gene. CDR1 and CDR2 (germline): SGHNT, YYREEE (reference sequence). For the CDR3, the DNA is TGTGCCAGCAGCTCACTAGCGGGAGGGCCGGGGTACCACAATGAGCAGTTCTTC. Translation gives CASSSLAGGPGYHNEQFF.

The chain employs TRBV7-2 and TRBJ2-3; no reliable D call. CDR3 length equals 11 residues. Germline CDR1 SGHTA, CDR2 FQGNSA. Trimming took 4 bases from V and 4 from J, leaving 3 bases between them. This chain's CDR3 is CASSSADTQYF. CDR3 nucleotides: TGTGCCAGCAGCTCGGCAGATACGCAGTATTTT.